Below, 18 T cell receptor beta chains from the same sample are listed, as sequenced in a study of blood T cell repertoires in COVID-19. Data came from immunoSEQ multiplex PCR; TCRdb stores just in-frame clones and leaves some out. The sample lists about 140,000 clones, 80% to 85% occurring once. Sequencing was carried out using peripheral blood. These receptors came from a human donor in a cohort sampled during active COVID-19.

The rearrangement uses TRBV19 and TRBJ2-5, with TRBD2 identical over 16 bases. Trimming cost V 5 bases and J 5 bases; bases outside gene matches: 5. The germline gives CDR1 LNHDA, CDR2 SQIVND (reference sequence). The CDR3 is made up of 16 amino acids. The CDR3 coding sequence is TGTGCCAGTAGTCTCGGGACTAGCGGGGGGGTCGAGACCCAGTACTTC. Translating it yields CASSLGTSGGVETQYF.

The genes are TRBV6-5 and TRBJ1-1; no clear D. V lost 5 bases and J 4 bases, leaving 14 bases between the germline ends. Germline CDR1 MNHEY, CDR2 SVGAGI. The CDR3 extends over 14 amino acids. The CDR3 coding sequence is TGTGCCAGCAGTCCTGAGAGGGTGAGCACTGAAGCTTTCTTT. Translated, it gives CASSPERVSTEAFF.

The V gene is TRBV3-1 (or the pseudogene TRBV3-2), the J gene TRBJ2-1; D is ambiguous. Germline values: CDR1 LGHDT, CDR2 YNNKEL (reference sequence). This CDR3 region has 15 residues. Between the trimmed V and J ends, which lost 0 bases and 2 bases, there was a span of 8 bases. The CDR3 region has the DNA TGTGCCAGCAGCCAAGACAGGTTAACCTACAATGAGCAGTTCTTC. Amino acids: CASSQDRLTYNEQFF.

The rearrangement joins TRBV7-9 to TRBJ2-7; possible D gene TRBD2, 5 bases. The germline V gene encodes CDR1 SEHNR and CDR2 FQNEAQ (reference sequence). The V and J ends lost 1 base and 9 bases respectively, with 22 bases between them. The CDR3 extends over 16 amino acids. CDR3 coding DNA: TGTGCCAGCAGCTTAGATCTCGGGGATGTCCTACGAGGGCAGTACTTC. Translation: CASSLDLGDVLRGQYF.

This clone has a count of ten or more. This rearrangement joins TRBV10-1 to TRBJ1-1, with a weak D call TRBD1 (5 bases). The CDR3 consists of 13 residues. Trimming took off 9 bases at V and 1 base at J, with 12 bases between the two ends. In germline, CDR1 is WNHNN, CDR2 SYGVQD (reference sequence). The CDR3 DNA sequence: TGCGCCAGTAGAGCCAGGGAGAACACTGAAGCTTTCTTT. Encoded protein: CASRARENTEAFF.

The rearrangement joins TRBV6-5 to TRBJ2-7; no definite D call. The CDR3 runs to 15 residues. Germline V gene lookup returns CDR1 MNHEY and CDR2 SVGAGI. Trimming took off 0 bases at V and 3 bases at J, with 12 bases between the two ends. CDR3 sequence reads: CASSYSSRVFYEQYF. In DNA form, the CDR3 reads TGTGCCAGCAGTTACTCGAGTCGGGTTTTCTACGAGCAGTACTTC.

As concerns this clone: Likely a read error: the CDR3 ends without its conserved phenylalanine or tryptophan. The DNA is left out, because the CDR3 cannot be placed on it with certainty; the CDR3 is given as TCRdb lists it. The CDR3 reads CASSSIWTGGQKRGI. The rearrangement links TRBV2 to TRBJ1-2; the tabulated D call, TRBD1, remains unverified against the DNA. Germline CDR1 is SNHLY and CDR2 is FYNNEI. The CDR3 contains 15 residues when both ends are counted.

This chain links TRBV29-1 with TRBJ2-5; perhaps TRBD2 as D (6 bases). Germline assignment: CDR1 SQVTM and CDR2 ANQGSEA. V shed 5 bases and J shed 5 bases, with 12 bases lying between them. CDR3 size: 12 residues. CDR3 sequence (DNA): TGCAGCGTTCAGGAGGGATGGGAGACCCAGTACTTC. The encoded protein is CSVQEGWETQYF.

The sample holds a few counts of this clone. The rearrangement joins TRBV5-1 to TRBJ2-3, with D perhaps TRBD2 (6 bases). The CDR3 has 14 amino acids. V was trimmed by 4 bases and J by 2 bases, leaving 11 bases between them. From germline, CDR1 is SGHRS and CDR2 YFSETQ. CDR3 amino acids: CASSRWDSTDTQYF. DNA for the CDR3: TGCGCCAGCAGCAGGTGGGACTCCACAGATACGCAGTATTTT.

This chain links TRBV5-1 with TRBJ1-5; D is ambiguous. This CDR3 contains 14 residues. The V and J ends lost 0 bases and 2 bases respectively, with 6 bases between them. Germline V lookup: CDR1 SGHRS, CDR2 YFSETQ. This CDR3 reads CASSLVSGNQPQHF. The CDR3 bases are TGCGCCAGCAGCTTGGTGTCAGGCAATCAGCCCCAGCATTTT. Combining the CDR3 with reference TRBV5-1 and TRBJ1-5 gives the whole variable domain KAGVTQTPRYLIKTRGQQVTLSCSPISGHRSVSWYQQTPGQGLQFLFEYFSETQRNKGNFPGRFSGRQFSNSRSEMNVSTLELGDSALYLCASSLVSGNQPQHFGDGTRLSIL.

Only one count was recorded for this clone. The chain is built from TRBV5-1 and TRBJ2-7; possible D gene TRBD1, 5 bases. This CDR3 comprises 13 residues. Germline CDR1 and CDR2: SGHRS and YFSETQ. Between the trimmed V and J ends, which lost 4 bases and 2 bases, there was a span of 10 bases. DNA for the CDR3: TGCGCCAGCAGCGATAACAGGCCCTACGAGCAGTACTTC. Residues: CASSDNRPYEQYF.

The chain links TRBV27 to TRBJ2-5; 13 bases line up with TRBD2. In germline, CDR1 is MNHEY, CDR2 SMNVEV (reference sequence). The junction had 3 bases not matched to a gene; V was cut back by 4 bases and J by 1 base. This CDR3 contains 16 residues. CDR3 DNA sequence: TGTGCCAGCAGTTCAGGACTAGCGGGGGCCCAAGAGACCCAGTACTTC. Translated, it gives CASSSGLAGAQETQYF.

The chain couples TRBV3-1 (or the pseudogene TRBV3-2) to TRBJ2-5; 8 nucleotides match TRBD2. The V gene end was trimmed by 1 base and the J gene end by 5 bases; junction bases not matched to a gene: 9. Germline V gene sequence: CDR1 LGHDT, CDR2 YNNKEL (reference sequence). This CDR3 region has 16 residues. CDR3 sequence: CASSQGSPGGQETQYF. In nucleotides, the CDR3 is TGTGCCAGCAGCCAAGGATCCCCGGGGGGGCAGGAGACCCAGTACTTC.

The V and J genes are TRBV5-4 and TRBJ2-3; D gene unclear. The V gene lost 4 bases and the J gene lost 0 bases, with 6 bases spanning the gap. Germline V lookup: CDR1 SGHNT, CDR2 YYREEE (reference sequence). The length of the CDR3 is 13 residues. The CDR3 bases are TGTGCCAGCAGCACTGAAAGCACAGATACGCAGTATTTT. It is translated as CASSTESTDTQYF.

CDR3 nucleotides: TGCGCCAGCACCCGGGATGGATTATCGAACACTGAAGCTTTCTTT. Translated: CASTRDGLSNTEAFF. V is TRBV5-1 and J is TRBJ1-1; no firm D call. Germline V CDR1 and CDR2: SGHRS, YFSETQ. This CDR3 region has 15 residues. V lost 6 bases and J lost 1, with 16 bases in between.

The chain couples TRBV5-1 to TRBJ2-5, with TRBD2 as a possible D gene (6 bases). CDR3 length: 14 residues. Germline lookup yields CDR1 SGHRS and CDR2 YFSETQ. V was clipped by 4 bases and J by 4 bases, with 14 bases between them. CDR3 in amino acids: CASSRAGGRETQYF. Written as DNA, the CDR3 is TGCGCCAGCAGCCGAGCGGGCGGAAGAGAGACCCAGTACTTC.

The V and J genes are TRBV5-4 and TRBJ2-2, with D possibly being TRBD1 (6 bases). The ends were cut back, 5 bases at V and 6 bases at J, with 17 bases in the middle. The germline gives CDR1 SGHNT, CDR2 YYREEE (reference sequence). The CDR3 contains 15 residues. CDR3 sequence: CASRSGDNRAGELFF. For the CDR3, the DNA is TGTGCCAGCAGGTCCGGGGACAATCGTGCCGGGGAGCTGTTTTTT.

This clone was observed a handful of times. V and J are TRBV19 and TRBJ1-2; the D gene is possibly TRBD1 (6 bases). CDR3 length: 17 residues. Germline values: CDR1 LNHDA, CDR2 SQIVND (reference sequence). The V end was cut by 9 bases, the J end by 0 bases, with 23 bases between. In DNA, the CDR3 is TGTGCCAGCCGTGCCCGACAGGCCAAATATACTAACTATGGCTACACCTTC. It encodes CASRARQAKYTNYGYTF.